The 30 T cell receptor beta chains in this list originate from one sample, sequenced in a study of blood T cell repertoires in COVID-19. Measured with immunoSEQ multiplex PCR; TCRdb has only the in-frame clones, and not every one. This table has roughly 300,000 clones, about 90% appearing once. Input material: PBMCs or T cells enriched from blood (not recorded which). Every receptor here comes from a woman aged 25 to 39 who had recovered from COVID-19.

V is TRBV2 and J is TRBJ1-1; 8 nucleotides line up with TRBD1. CDR1 SNHLY and CDR2 FYNNEI come from the germline V gene. This CDR3 has 16 amino acids. Trimming at V came to 6 bases and at J to 0 bases, leaving 9 bases not matched to a gene. CDR3 nucleotides: TGTGCCAGCAGGATTCGGACAGGGAACATGAACACTGAAGCTTTCTTT. This gives the protein CASRIRTGNMNTEAFF.

The genes are TRBV6-7 and TRBJ2-1, with TRBD2 identical over 7 bases. TRBV6-7 falls under the ORF class, with uncertain function. V was pared by 7 bases and J by 6 bases, with 3 bases of the junction left unmatched. The CDR3 length is 12 residues. CDR3 amino acids: CASKGRGNEQFF. The CDR3, as DNA: TGTGCCAGCAAAGGGAGGGGCAATGAGCAGTTCTTC.

The chain combines TRBV7-2 with TRBJ2-7, with TRBD2 matching 9 bases. The CDR3 consists of 16 residues. Per germline, CDR1 SGHTA and CDR2 FQGNSA. J was trimmed by 5 bases and V by 1 base; bases with no gene match: 9. In DNA form, the CDR3 reads TGTGCCAGCAGCTTAGGGCGCGGGGGGGCTCGGGACGAGCAGTACTTC. Amino acids: CASSLGRGGARDEQYF.

The chain employs TRBV5-1 and TRBJ1-1, with D perhaps TRBD1 (6 bases). The CDR3 length is 15 residues. Germline V gene data show CDR1 as SGHRS and CDR2 as YFSETQ. V gave up 2 bases and J gave up 0 bases, with 11 bases separating them. CDR3 coding DNA: TGCGCCAGCAGCTTAATGGACAGATTGAACACTGAAGCTTTCTTT. This codes for CASSLMDRLNTEAFF.

The V call is TRBV3-1 (or the pseudogene TRBV3-2), the J call TRBJ2-5, with D maybe TRBD2 (5 bases). Germline lookup yields CDR1 LGHDT and CDR2 YNNKEL (reference sequence). The CDR3 totals 14 residues. V lost 4 bases and J lost 3, with 12 bases in between. CDR3 in DNA: TGTGCCAGCAGCCTGGCGGGTAGCGAAGAGACCCAGTACTTC. As protein: CASSLAGSEETQYF.

This chain joins TRBV9 and TRBJ2-7; 7 bases match TRBD1. The CDR3 spans 15 residues. Per the germline V gene, CDR1 is SGDLS and CDR2 is YYNGEE. V was pared by 4 bases and J by 3 bases, with 10 bases of the junction left unmatched. This CDR3 is CASSPRTGLNYEQYF. Written as DNA, the CDR3 is TGTGCCAGCAGCCCCCGGACAGGATTAAACTACGAGCAGTACTTC.

The chain joins TRBV6-5 to TRBJ2-2; 11 bases line up with TRBD1. The CDR3 has 13 residues. The junction had 3 bases not matched to a gene; V was cut back by 9 bases and J by 6 bases. The germline V gene has CDR1 MNHEY and CDR2 SVGAGI. The CDR3: CASRTGGPGELFF. CDR3 DNA sequence: TGTGCCAGTCGGACAGGGGGCCCCGGGGAGCTGTTTTTT.

V is TRBV5-4 and J is TRBJ1-4; 7 bases align to TRBD1. CDR3 length equals 15 residues. Germline values: CDR1 SGHNT, CDR2 YYREEE (reference sequence). V was pared by 4 bases and J by 7 bases, with 10 bases of the junction left unmatched. CDR3 bases: TGTGCCAGCAGCGTAGACAGGGAGTGGGGTGAAAAACTGTTTTTT. Protein: CASSVDREWGEKLFF.

V and J are TRBV6-5 and TRBJ1-1; the match to TRBD1 covers 9 bases. The CDR3 contains 13 residues. Germline-derived CDR1 and CDR2 are MNHEY and SVGAGI. Trimming at V came to 5 bases and at J to 11 bases, leaving 9 bases not matched to a gene. Written as DNA, the CDR3 is TGTGCCAGCAGTATCTCCGGGACAGGGAACGCTTTCTTT. Its translation is CASSISGTGNAFF.

V gene TRBV19 combines with J gene TRBJ1-5; 9 nucleotides match TRBD1. The V gene's germline CDR1 is LNHDA and CDR2 SQIVND (reference sequence). The ends lost 2 bases at V and 6 bases at J; junction bases unmatched: 8. CDR3 length: 16 residues. The CDR3 bases are TGTGCCAGTAGTATAATAGGACAGGGGCCGGGTCAGCCCCAGCATTTT. This gives the protein CASSIIGQGPGQPQHF.

The chain joins TRBV6-5 to TRBJ1-6; D uncertain. In germline, CDR1 is MNHEY, CDR2 SVGAGI. The CDR3 is 14 residues long. V gave up 6 bases and J gave up 4 bases, with 10 bases separating them. This chain's CDR3 is CASRQTSYNSPLHF. The CDR3 DNA sequence: TGTGCCAGCAGACAAACCTCTTATAATTCACCCCTCCACTTT.

The chain has TRBV5-1 and TRBJ1-1; 7 bases line up with TRBD1. V dropped 4 bases and J dropped 4; count of bases not matched to a gene: 7. The CDR3 runs 14 residues. CDR1 is SGHRS and CDR2 is YFSETQ in the germline V gene. The CDR3 sequence is CASSVRPGGTEAFF. The CDR3 DNA reads as TGCGCCAGCAGCGTAAGACCAGGGGGCACTGAAGCTTTCTTT.

The rearrangement uses TRBV28 and TRBJ1-1; D is perhaps TRBD1 (5 bases). V was trimmed by 2 bases and J by 1 base, leaving 8 bases between them. The CDR3 totals 14 residues. Germline V gene sequence: CDR1 MDHEN, CDR2 SYDVKM. The CDR3 DNA reads TGTGCCAGCAGTTTACAGGGAACGAACACTGAAGCTTTCTTT. Translating it yields CASSLQGTNTEAFF.

V is TRBV7-2 and J is TRBJ1-2, with 7 bases that match TRBD1. The trim removed 5 bases at V and 3 bases at J, leaving 6 bases unmatched. CDR3 length: 14 residues. Per germline, CDR1 SGHTA and CDR2 FQGNSA. The CDR3 DNA reads as TGTGCCAGCAGCGCCCACCAGGGGGACTATGGCTACACCTTC. Residues: CASSAHQGDYGYTF. Looking up the rest from reference TRBV7-2 and TRBJ1-2 gives the full variable domain: GAGVSQSPSNKVTEKGKDVELRCDPISGHTALYWYRQSLGQGLEFLIYFQGNSAPDKSGLPSDRFSAERTGGSVSTLTIQRTQQEDSAVYLCASSAHQGDYGYTFGSGTRLTVV.

The chain has TRBV10-2 and TRBJ2-5, with 7 nucleotides matching TRBD1. The CDR3 has 15 residues. J gave up 5 bases and V 0 bases, and 6 bases lay outside the gene matches. The germline V gene has CDR1 WSHSY and CDR2 SAAADI. CDR3 in amino acids: CASSESYRGDETQYF. The CDR3 DNA reads TGCGCCAGCAGTGAGTCGTACAGGGGTGACGAGACCCAGTACTTC.

The chain employs TRBV15 and TRBJ1-5; tentative D call: TRBD1 (6 bases). Germline V lookup: CDR1 LNHNV, CDR2 YYDKDF (reference sequence). The CDR3 is 14 amino acids. V was shortened by 5 bases and J by 4 bases, with 12 bases between the two germline ends. The CDR3 DNA reads TGTGCCACCAGCGGACGTCAGGGGAATCAGCCCCAGCATTTT. The encoded protein is CATSGRQGNQPQHF.

The table lists this clone with a count of one. The chain recombines TRBV28 with TRBJ1-2; tentative D call: TRBD1 (6 bases). Germline loops: CDR1 MDHEN, CDR2 SYDVKM. The ends were cut back, 10 bases at V and 1 base at J, with 22 bases in the middle. This CDR3 contains 16 residues. CDR3 residues: CATFGGAHSLNYGYTF. CDR3 coding DNA: TGTGCCACCTTTGGGGGGGCACACTCGCTTAACTATGGCTACACCTTC.

The rearrangement links TRBV19 to TRBJ1-1; TRBD1 agrees at 10 bases. This CDR3 comprises 13 residues. With 6 bases clipped from V and 5 bases from J, the junction kept 3 bases outside the gene matches. Germline CDR1 LNHDA, CDR2 SQIVND (reference sequence). The CDR3 reads CASRKDRGTEAFF. CDR3 in DNA: TGTGCCAGTAGGAAGGACAGGGGGACTGAAGCTTTCTTT.

V gene TRBV28 combines with J gene TRBJ2-1, with TRBD1 matching 7 bases. Germline trimming cut 6 bases from V and 4 bases from J; bases unmatched to any gene: 6. This CDR3 has 14 residues. The germline CDR1 and CDR2 sequences are MDHEN and SYDVKM. CDR3 bases: TGTGCCAGCAGGCGGACAGGAGAATACAATGAGCAGTTCTTC. Translation gives CASRRTGEYNEQFF.

There are many counts of this clone. This rearrangement joins TRBV5-1 to TRBJ1-1; D gene uncertain. Between the trimmed V and J ends, which lost 2 bases and 1 base, there was a span of 12 bases. The CDR3 is 15 residues long. Germline CDR1 reads SGHRS; CDR2 reads YFSETQ. The CDR3 DNA reads TGCGCCAGCAGCTTTGTCCTCTCAGGGAACACTGAAGCTTTCTTT. It translates to CASSFVLSGNTEAFF.

The chain uses TRBV6-5 and TRBJ2-7, with D possibly matching TRBD1 (6 bases). Germline V gives CDR1 MNHEY, CDR2 SVGAGI. The length of the CDR3 is 14 residues. With 8 bases removed from V and 1 base from J, the gap between germline ends came to 15 bases. This CDR3 is CASLYRATSYEQYF. DNA for the CDR3: TGTGCCAGCCTCTACAGGGCTACTTCCTACGAGCAGTACTTC.

The genes are TRBV3-1 (or the pseudogene TRBV3-2) and TRBJ2-1, with 7 bases lining up with TRBD2. Losses at the gene ends were 0 bases for V and 4 bases for J; bases not matched to a gene: 6. This CDR3 comprises 16 residues. CDR1 and CDR2 (germline): LGHDT, YNNKEL (reference sequence). The CDR3 is CASSQDPGGQYNEQFF. The CDR3 nucleotides read TGTGCCAGCAGCCAAGATCCGGGGGGTCAATACAATGAGCAGTTCTTC.

This sequence joins TRBV20-1 and TRBJ1-1; tentative D call: TRBD1 (6 bases). Germline CDR1 is DFQATT and CDR2 is SNEGSKA (reference sequence). Deletions cut 6 bases from V and 5 bases from J, with 10 bases between. The length of the CDR3 is 11 residues. CDR3 in amino acids: CSALTGTEAFF. CDR3 nucleotides: TGCAGTGCGTTAACAGGGACTGAAGCTTTCTTT.

This clone was detected a few times. The chain combines TRBV5-4 with TRBJ2-2; TRBD2 might be the D (5 bases). Trimming took 2 bases from V and 6 from J, leaving 11 bases between them. The CDR3 covers 14 residues. Germline lookup yields CDR1 SGHNT and CDR2 YYREEE (reference sequence). Written as DNA, the CDR3 is TGTGCCAGCAGCTTTCCGGGGTCAGCCGGGGAGCTGTTTTTT. It encodes CASSFPGSAGELFF.

This clone was counted a few times. The chain uses TRBV19 and TRBJ1-5; D not resolved. Trimming took off 6 bases at V and 4 bases at J, with 7 bases between the two ends. CDR1 and CDR2 from the germline V gene are LNHDA and SQIVND (reference sequence). The CDR3 has 12 residues. CDR3 DNA sequence: TGTGCCAGTAGCCCATCAAATCAGCCCCAGCATTTT. Its protein product is CASSPSNQPQHF. Based on the CDR3 plus reference TRBV19 and TRBJ1-5, the full variable domain is DGGITQSPKYLFRKEGQNVTLSCEQNLNHDAMYWYRQDPGQGLRLIYYSQIVNDFQKGDIAEGYSVSREKKESFPLTVTSAQKNPTAFYLCASSPSNQPQHFGDGTRLSIL.

This clone was seen only once. The rearrangement uses TRBV15 and TRBJ1-4; 9 nucleotides align to TRBD1. The CDR3 has 13 residues. Germline V gene data show CDR1 as LNHNV and CDR2 as YYDKDF (reference sequence). Trimming at V came to 9 bases and at J to 7 bases, leaving 6 bases not matched to a gene. The CDR3 protein is CATAIQGAEKLFF. The CDR3 DNA reads as TGTGCCACTGCCATACAGGGGGCTGAAAAACTGTTTTTT.

V gene TRBV28 combines with J gene TRBJ1-6; TRBD1 agrees at 9 bases. V gave up 6 bases and J gave up 5 bases; unmatched junction bases: 5. The CDR3 is 15 amino acids. Looked up from germline, CDR1 is MDHEN and CDR2 is SYDVKM. The CDR3 reads CASRKGTGNNSPLHF. CDR3 in DNA: TGTGCCAGCAGGAAAGGGACAGGGAATAATTCACCCCTCCACTTT.

The CDR3 nucleotides read TGTGCCAGCAGTTTAAAAGGGGTTGATGGCTACACCTTC. This gives the protein CASSLKGVDGYTF. The V and J genes are TRBV12-3 or TRBV12-4 and TRBJ1-2, with D possibly being TRBD1 (5 bases). V was trimmed by 2 bases and J by 6 bases, leaving 10 bases between them. The CDR3 has 13 residues.

V usage is TRBV11-2 and J usage is TRBJ2-7, with 7 positions matching TRBD2. V lost 0 bases to trimming and J lost 6 bases; unmatched junction nucleotides: 11. There are 16 residues in the CDR3. The germline CDR1 and CDR2 sequences are SGHAT and FQNNGV. CDR3 DNA: TGTGCCAGCAGCTTAGATGGGTCAGCGGGGCCGCCCGAGCAGTACTTC. Translating it yields CASSLDGSAGPPEQYF.

The chain employs TRBV18 and TRBJ2-5, with 13 bases that match TRBD2. The ends lost 4 bases at V and 5 bases at J; junction bases unmatched: 7. The CDR3 totals 16 residues. Per the germline V gene, CDR1 is KGHSH and CDR2 is LQKENI. The CDR3 bases are TGTGCCAGCTCACTTACTAGCGGGGGGGCCGAGGAGACCCAGTACTTC. Protein product: CASSLTSGGAEETQYF.